This T cell receptor beta chain was retrieved from a study of T cell changes during pregnancy in multiple sclerosis. There are 14 residues in the CDR3. Germline CDR1 is MNHNY and CDR2 is SVGAGI (reference sequence). Trimming took off 11 bases at V and 0 bases at J, with 13 bases between the two ends. Here immunoSEQ multiplex PCR was the method, and the copy in TCRdb shows in-frame clones only, minus some. The sample records 45,000 to 55,000 clones, 80% to 95% being singletons. Material: peripheral blood, obtained in the third trimester of pregnancy. This sequence originates from a female donor with multiple sclerosis, enrolled in a pregnancy study. The V call is TRBV6-6, the J call TRBJ1-4; TRBD1 might be the D (5 bases). The CDR3 coding sequence is TGTGCCGCAAGGGGCCCAGCAACTAATGAAAAACTGTTTTTT. Protein: CAARGPATNEKLFF.